This TCR beta chain comes out of a study of cytomegalovirus exposure and HLA in healthy donors. The CDR3 totals 15 residues. After removal of 0 bases from V and 5 bases from J, the junction contained 10 bases not matched to a gene. Germline-derived CDR1 and CDR2 are SQVTM and ANQGSEA. The primer mix had 60 Vbeta and 13 Jbeta primers. Profiled with immunoSEQ multiplex PCR; TCRdb holds only in-frame clones, not every one. This table has 100,000 to 150,000 clones, 77% appearing once. Nobody recorded the CMV serostatus of this donor. The sample taken for sequencing was PBMCs. This TCR derives from a human donor in good health. The chain is built from TRBV29-1 and TRBJ2-7, with 7 bases identical to TRBD2. In DNA, the CDR3 is TGCAGCGTTGAAGAGGGTCGCGGGAGTCAGAACGAGCAGTACTTC. Amino acids: CSVEEGRGSQNEQYF.